This T cell receptor beta chain was documented in a study of circulating CD8 cells and anti-PD-1 response in melanoma. Study-wide points: Published repertoire comparisons used only baseline and M1 samples. PD-1 and DPOS subsets showed similar, higher clonality than DNEG.

Four subsets defined by PD-1 and/or TIGIT were sorted from live CD3+CD8+TCRalphabeta+ cells. The QIAseq Immune Repertoire TCR panel built the libraries from about 16 ng of total RNA. TCRdb reanalysed the reads using MiXCR and keeps one entry per CDR3 protein. The table has over 1,500 distinct CDR3 sequences, roughly 7.4% seen once. This clonotype is labeled medium-sized. Its target is not known. V was cut by 0 bases and J by 8 bases, with 10 bases left in between. CDR1 is SQVTM and CDR2 is ANQGSEA in the germline V gene. The CDR3 consists of 12 residues. This TCR was sampled from a human donor with melanoma. The material was CD8+ T cells from PBMCs, obtained at baseline or after one month of anti-PD-1 therapy (not recorded which). The chain links TRBV29-1 to TRBJ1-2; possible D gene TRBD1, 5 bases. Here the CDR3 DNA reads TGCAGCGTTGAAGAGGGGCTCGGAGGCTACACCTTC. Residues: CSVEEGLGGYTF. The full variable domain, in which reference TRBV29-1 and TRBJ1-2 provide the parts outside the CDR3, is SAVISQKPSRDICQRGTSLTIQCQVDSQVTMMFWYRQQPGQSLTLIATANQGSEATYESGFVIDKFPISRPNLTFSTLTVSNMSPEDSSIYLCSVEEGLGGYTFGSGTRLTVV.